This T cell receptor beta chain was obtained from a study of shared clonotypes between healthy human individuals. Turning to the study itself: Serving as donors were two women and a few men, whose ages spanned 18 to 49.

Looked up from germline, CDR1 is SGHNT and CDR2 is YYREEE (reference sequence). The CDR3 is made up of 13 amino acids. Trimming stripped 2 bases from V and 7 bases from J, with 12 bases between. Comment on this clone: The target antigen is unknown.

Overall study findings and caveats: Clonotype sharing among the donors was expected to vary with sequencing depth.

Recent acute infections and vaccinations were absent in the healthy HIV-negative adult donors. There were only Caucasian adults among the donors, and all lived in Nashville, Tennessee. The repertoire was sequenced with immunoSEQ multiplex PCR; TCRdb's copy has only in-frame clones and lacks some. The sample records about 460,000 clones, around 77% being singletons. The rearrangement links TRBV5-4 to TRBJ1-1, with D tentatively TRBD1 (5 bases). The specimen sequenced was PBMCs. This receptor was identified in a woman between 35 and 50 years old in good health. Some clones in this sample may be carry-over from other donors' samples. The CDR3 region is CASSLTGVNEAFF. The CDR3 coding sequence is TGTGCCAGCAGCTTAACAGGTGTTAATGAAGCTTTCTTT.